Sequencing of this TCR beta chain was carried out in a study of T cells after posttransplantation cyclophosphamide. The sample holds one count of this clone. TCRdb's table, derived via immunoSEQ multiplex PCR, lists solely in-frame clones and lacks some. The sample yields about 21,000 clones, nearly 99% seen once. This sequence was found in a man aged 35 to 55 in good health, CMV-negative, and a related stem cell transplant donor. What was sequenced was naive CD8+ T cells sorted from PBMCs.

CDR3 sequence: CASSFRGASYEQYF. CDR3 nucleotide sequence: TGTGCCAGCAGCTTTCGGGGGGCCTCCTACGAGCAGTACTTC. The V and J genes are TRBV5-4 and TRBJ2-7, with D possibly TRBD2 on 7 matching bases. With 2 bases removed from V and 0 bases from J, the gap between germline ends came to 9 bases. From germline, CDR1 is SGHNT and CDR2 YYREEE (reference sequence). The CDR3 has 14 amino acids.